Sequencing of this T cell receptor (beta chain) was carried out in a study of shared clonotypes between healthy human individuals. Germline assignment: CDR1 MDHEN and CDR2 SYDVKM. V was cut by 4 bases and J by 2 bases, with 14 bases left in between. There are 15 residues in the CDR3. Study-wide findings and caveats: In this cohort, only blood was sampled, and tissue repertoires likely differ. Among donors, clonotype sharing was expected to be affected by sequencing depth.

Terminally differentiated effector memory CD45RA+ cells were excluded from the naive CD8 cells, which were CD45RO-negative and positively selected for CCR7. Each subset's genomic DNA was split evenly across several immunoSEQ plates. The DNA input per sorted-subset replicate PCR was roughly 0.2 ug, corresponding to some 27,000 T cell genomes. The assay was immunoSEQ multiplex PCR, and TCRdb's table has in-frame clones only and misses some. The table has about 2.1 million clones, just under 95% seen once. Of note for this clone: What it binds is unknown.

Specimen: naive CD8+ T cells from PBMCs. The sequence was obtained from a man aged 18 to 30 in good health. Some clones in this sample may be carry-over from other donors' samples. The chain has TRBV28 and TRBJ2-5; the D gene is possibly TRBD2 (5 bases). CDR3 in amino acids: CASSSELGVQETQYF. The CDR3 coding sequence is TGTGCCAGCAGTTCAGAATTGGGAGTACAAGAGACCCAGTACTTC.